Listed here are 27 T cell receptor beta chains from one sample, sequenced in a study of regulatory T cells in long-lasting Graves disease. Described time point: newly diagnosed GD, antithyroid drugs for less than 3 months. PBMC-extracted RNA yielded the TCR library. CDR3 regions were amplified by Arm-PCR using iRepertoire HTBI primers to build TCR beta libraries. TCRdb redid the calling of the multiplex PCR reads with MiXCR, one entry per CDR3 protein. The sample lists roughly 420,000 distinct CDR3 sequences, 12% to 15% occurring once. These data also featured in a second study, about T cells in Graves' hyperthyroidism and ophthalmopathy.

The source was peripheral blood mononuclear cells (PBMCs), collected at new diagnosis, from a patient treated with antithyroid drugs. These receptors were obtained from a woman between 45 and 60 years old with Graves disease.

The table lists this clonotype with many counts. The chain carries TRBV19 and TRBJ2-5, with TRBD2 matching 9 bases. The V segment lost 6 bases and the J segment 6 bases; nucleotides outside the gene matches: 8. Germline CDR1 and CDR2: LNHDA and SQIVND (reference sequence). The CDR3 covers 14 residues. The CDR3 DNA follows: TGTGCCAGTAGCTCGACTAGCGGTCGCCAGACCCAGTACTTC. This codes for CASSSTSGRQTQYF.

V usage is TRBV20-1 and J usage is TRBJ2-7; D is perhaps TRBD2 (6 bases). There are 15 residues in the CDR3. Trimming left V 6 bases short and J 0 bases short, with 18 bases between. Per the germline V gene, CDR1 is DFQATT and CDR2 is SNEGSKA (reference sequence). The CDR3 sequence: CSAPLASGSSYEQYF. The CDR3 bases are TGCAGTGCCCCTCTAGCGTCGGGTAGCTCCTACGAGCAGTACTTC.

In its sample, this clonotype was seen many times. The V call is TRBV19, the J call TRBJ2-5, with TRBD2 matching over 13 bases. J lost 5 bases, V lost 5 bases, and 5 bases had no gene match. From germline, CDR1 is LNHDA and CDR2 SQIVND (reference sequence). The CDR3 extends over 15 amino acids. Here the CDR3 reads CASSYGTSGAETQYF. The CDR3 bases are TGTGCCAGTAGTTACGGGACTAGCGGGGCGGAGACCCAGTACTTC.

Concerning this clonotype itself: This may arise from a read error, as a much more abundant clone is one base away. This rearrangement joins TRBV5-5 to TRBJ2-1; D uncertain. The length of the CDR3 is 15 residues. Germline V gene lookup returns CDR1 SGHKS and CDR2 YYEKEE (reference sequence). The CDR3, as DNA: TGTACCAGCAGCCCGCCGTTGAACCTAAGGGATGAGCAGTTCTTC. This gives the protein CTSSPPLNLRDEQFF.

The J gene is TRBJ2-7, the V gene TRBV7-9, with 11 positions matching TRBD2. Unmatched junction bases numbered 10, after V lost 6 bases and J lost 12 bases. Germline V CDR1 and CDR2: SEHNR, FQNEAQ (reference sequence). The CDR3 covers 13 residues. This CDR3 is CASSSASGRQRYF. For the CDR3, the DNA is TGTGCCAGCAGTTCGGCTAGCGGGAGGCAGCGGTACTTC. Filled out from reference TRBV7-9 and TRBJ2-7, the complete variable domain reads DTGVSQNPRHKITKRGQNVTFRCDPISEHNRLYWYRQTLGQGPEFLTYFQNEAQLEKSRLLSDRFSAERPKGSFSTLEIQRTEQGDSAMYLCASSSASGRQRYFGPGTRLTVT.

This clonotype appeared many times. V gene TRBV5-1 combines with J gene TRBJ2-7, with D possibly TRBD2 on 5 matching bases. The CDR3 consists of 14 residues. CDR1 and CDR2 from the germline V gene are SGHRS and YFSETQ. Trimming stripped 1 base from V and 0 bases from J, with 8 bases between. CDR3 residues: CASSLMGSSYEQYF. As DNA, the CDR3 is TGCGCCAGCAGCTTGATGGGGAGCTCCTACGAGCAGTACTTC.

J is TRBJ2-5 and V is TRBV6-2 or TRBV6-3, with a weak D call TRBD2 (7 bases). The CDR3 loop spans 15 amino acids. V dropped 7 bases and J dropped 5 bases, with 20 bases sitting between them. From germline, CDR1 is MNHEY and CDR2 SVGEGT. CDR3 region: CASTQSGGVGETQYF. The DNA for the CDR3 is TGTGCCAGCACCCAGTCGGGGGGCGTTGGGGAGACCCAGTACTTC.

This clonotype was counted a few times. V gene TRBV20-1 combines with J gene TRBJ1-2; D remains ambiguous. The CDR3 consists of 14 residues. Germline lookup yields CDR1 DFQATT and CDR2 SNEGSKA (reference sequence). V gave up 4 bases and J gave up 2 bases, with 14 bases separating them. CDR3 protein: CSATKTFANYGYTF. The CDR3 DNA reads TGCAGTGCTACTAAGACTTTTGCCAACTATGGCTACACCTTC.

This clonotype has ten or more counts. V gene TRBV5-1 combines with J gene TRBJ2-2; 11 nucleotides agree with TRBD2. The CDR3 has 16 amino acids. Germline trimming cut 4 bases from V and 3 bases from J; bases unmatched to any gene: 5. CDR1 is SGHRS and CDR2 is YFSETQ in the germline V gene. CDR3 sequence: CASSMTSGIDTGELFF. In DNA form, the CDR3 reads TGCGCCAGCAGCATGACTAGCGGGATTGACACCGGGGAGCTGTTTTTT.

In this sample, this clonotype turned up a few times. CDR3: CASSVVGGPGGKDTQYF. The CDR3 region has the DNA TGTGCCAGCAGCGTAGTAGGGGGACCAGGGGGAAAAGATACGCAGTATTTT. This chain joins TRBV9 and TRBJ2-3; 7 bases map to TRBD1. The V segment lost 0 bases and the J segment 5 bases; nucleotides outside the gene matches: 12. The CDR3 totals 17 residues. CDR1 is SGDLS, CDR2 YYNGEE, per germline.

This clonotype occurred a few times. The chain uses TRBV9 and TRBJ2-5, with D hard to call. CDR3 size: 13 residues. Germline V gene sequence: CDR1 SGDLS, CDR2 YYNGEE. The V gene lost 2 bases and the J gene lost 3 bases, with 8 bases spanning the gap. CDR3 bases: TGTGCCAGCAGCGTGAGGTCTGAAGAGACCCAGTACTTC. As protein: CASSVRSEETQYF.

The genes are TRBV9 and TRBJ2-1, with TRBD1 identical over 7 bases. The CDR3 length is 16 residues. The junction had 9 bases not matched to a gene; V was cut back by 3 bases and J by 3 bases. The germline gives CDR1 SGDLS, CDR2 YYNGEE. CDR3 coding DNA: TGTGCCAGCAGCGCAGGGGGATCGGTACTCTACAATGAGCAGTTCTTC. Protein product: CASSAGGSVLYNEQFF.

This clonotype was found many times. V and J are TRBV27 and TRBJ2-1; D possibly uses TRBD1 or TRBD2 (5 bases each). V gave up 0 bases and J gave up 9 bases, with 15 bases separating them. CDR1 and CDR2 from the germline V gene are MNHEY and SMNVEV (reference sequence). The CDR3 consists of 15 residues. The CDR3 nucleotides read TGTGCCAGCAGTTTATCGGGGACCAACCTTCTTGAGCAGTTCTTC. Protein: CASSLSGTNLLEQFF.

There are a few counts of this clonotype. A junction end diverges from the germline sequence, so it may reflect a read error. The genes are TRBV30 and TRBJ2-1; D unresolved. The CDR3 has 12 residues. Germline assignment: CDR1 GTSNPN and CDR2 SVGIG (reference sequence). The chain's CDR3 is CAWSRGEETRYF. The CDR3 DNA sequence: TGTGCCTGGAGTCGCGGTGAGGAGACCCGGTACTTC.

The chain is built from TRBV24-1 and TRBJ2-2; TRBD2 agrees at 11 bases. The J segment lost 5 bases and the V segment lost 3 bases, leaving 4 bases of the junction unmatched. The CDR3 covers 16 residues. The germline V gene encodes CDR1 KGHDR and CDR2 SFDVKD. The CDR3 DNA reads TGTGCCACCAGTGATCCGGGACTAGCGGAGACCGGGGAGCTGTTTTTT. Translating it yields CATSDPGLAETGELFF.

This clonotype was detected ten times or more. The chain uses TRBV6-5 and TRBJ2-3, with 10 nucleotides matching TRBD2. V was pared by 2 bases and J by 1 base, with 3 bases of the junction left unmatched. Per germline, CDR1 MNHEY and CDR2 SVGAGI. The CDR3 contains 16 residues. The CDR3, as DNA: TGTGCCAGCAGTTACATAGCGGGAGGAGGCACAGATACGCAGTATTTT. It translates to CASSYIAGGGTDTQYF.

This clonotype was seen many times. The chain couples TRBV11-2 to TRBJ2-7; tentatively, D is TRBD1 (5 bases). The germline V gene has CDR1 SGHAT and CDR2 FQNNGV. CDR3 length: 13 amino acids. V was pared by 6 bases and J by 1 base, with 10 bases between. The CDR3 region is CASSPGLSYEQYF. CDR3 sequence (DNA): TGTGCCAGCAGTCCAGGGTTATCCTACGAGCAGTACTTC.

This clonotype has at least ten counts. The chain couples TRBV20-1 to TRBJ2-3, with 7 bases lining up with TRBD2. After removal of 6 bases from V and 1 base from J, the junction contained 10 bases not matched to a gene. Germline CDR1 DFQATT, CDR2 SNEGSKA (reference sequence). This CDR3 comprises 15 residues. Here the CDR3 DNA reads TGCAGTGCCCTGGAGGCGGGAGACGGCACAGATACGCAGTATTTT. It specifies CSALEAGDGTDTQYF.

Only a few counts were recorded for this clonotype. V and J are TRBV5-1 and TRBJ2-7, with no clear D. Germline V gene sequence: CDR1 SGHRS, CDR2 YFSETQ. The CDR3 is 15 residues long. Trimming removed 0 bases at V and 5 bases at J, with 15 bases between. Here the CDR3 reads CASSLAGLGRDEQYF. CDR3 in DNA: TGCGCCAGCAGCTTGGCAGGCCTAGGCCGGGACGAGCAGTACTTC.

This clonotype was counted at least ten times. The chain has TRBV27 and TRBJ1-2; 11 nucleotides align to TRBD1. Germline assignment: CDR1 MNHEY and CDR2 SMNVEV (reference sequence). The CDR3 runs 14 residues. V lost 3 bases to trimming and J lost 8 bases; unmatched junction nucleotides: 5. CDR3 in amino acids: CASSFGQGAQGYTF. Here the CDR3 DNA reads TGTGCCAGCAGTTTCGGACAGGGGGCGCAGGGCTACACCTTC.

V and J are TRBV7-2 and TRBJ1-2, with D possibly being TRBD1 (6 bases). Germline V CDR1 and CDR2: SGHTA, FQGNSA. The germline V and J ends were trimmed by 3 bases and 6 bases, with 14 bases remaining between them. The CDR3 contains 14 residues. CDR3 sequence reads: CASSLWQGGNGYTF. In DNA, the CDR3 is TGTGCCAGCAGCTTGTGGCAAGGGGGAAATGGCTACACCTTC. Looking up the rest from reference TRBV7-2 and TRBJ1-2 gives the full variable domain: GAGVSQSPSNKVTEKGKDVELRCDPISGHTALYWYRQSLGQGLEFLIYFQGNSAPDKSGLPSDRFSAERTGGSVSTLTIQRTQQEDSAVYLCASSLWQGGNGYTFGSGTRLTVV.

There are many counts of this clonotype. The gene calls are TRBV5-5 and TRBJ2-7, with D hard to call. Germline V CDR1 and CDR2: SGHKS, YYEKEE (reference sequence). Trimming shortened V by 3 bases and J by 0 bases, and 10 bases separated the two germline ends. The CDR3 loop spans 14 amino acids. CDR3 loop: CASSSTRISYEQYF. CDR3 DNA sequence: TGTGCCAGCAGCTCGACAAGGATCTCCTACGAGCAGTACTTC.

This clonotype was counted ten times or more. V is TRBV7-3 and J is TRBJ2-2; D is possibly TRBD1 (6 bases). V lost 1 base to trimming and J lost 5 bases, with 20 bases between them. The CDR3 extends over 18 amino acids. Germline CDR1 SGHTA, CDR2 FQGTGA. This CDR3 is CASSLMAPGTPRTGELFF. CDR3 DNA: TGTGCCAGCAGCTTAATGGCCCCGGGGACACCGAGGACCGGGGAGCTGTTTTTT. Full variable domain (remainder filled in from reference TRBV7-3 and TRBJ2-2): GAGVSQTPSNKVTEKGKYVELRCDPISGHTALYWYRQSLGQGPEFLIYFQGTGAADDSGLPNDRFFAVRPEGSVSTLKIQRTERGDSAVYLCASSLMAPGTPRTGELFFGEGSRLTVL.

This clonotype was picked up many times. The rearrangement uses TRBV2 and TRBJ2-2; D remains ambiguous. Germline loops: CDR1 SNHLY, CDR2 FYNNEI. Trimming cost V 4 bases and J 2 bases, with 8 bases left between them. This CDR3 spans 14 amino acids. The CDR3 DNA reads as TGTGCCAGCAGTGGGGCGATAAACACCGGGGAGCTGTTTTTT. As protein: CASSGAINTGELFF.

This clonotype was seen only a few times. The rearrangement links TRBV28 to TRBJ2-5, with 11 bases aligning to TRBD2. Trimming cost V 5 bases and J 5 bases; bases outside gene matches: 10. The germline V gene encodes CDR1 MDHEN and CDR2 SYDVKM. CDR3 length: 16 amino acids. This CDR3 is CASSRIAGGPRETQYF. CDR3 nucleotide sequence: TGTGCCAGCAGTCGAATAGCGGGAGGGCCCCGGGAGACCCAGTACTTC.

Of note for this clonotype: This could be a read error, since a much larger clone is one nucleotide away. The J gene is TRBJ2-1, the V gene TRBV9; 9 nucleotides align to TRBD1. Near its end, the DNA agrees better with TRBJ2-7, so the J call may be wrong. The CDR3 has 15 residues. The germline V gene has CDR1 SGDLS and CDR2 YYNGEE. DNA for the CDR3: TGTGCCAGCAGTTTAGGGGACAGGGACTACAATGAGCAGTACTTC. It encodes CASSLGDRDYNEQYF.

This clonotype was seen only a few times. The chain has TRBV20-1 and TRBJ1-5, with D tentatively TRBD1 (5 bases). Germline values: CDR1 DFQATT, CDR2 SNEGSKA (reference sequence). CDR3 length: 16 residues. Trimming removed 2 bases from V and 3 bases from J, with 17 bases in between. The CDR3 loop reads CSARISGPGNNQPQHF. The CDR3 DNA is TGCAGTGCTAGAATTAGCGGTCCAGGGAACAATCAGCCCCAGCATTTT.